This record concerns one T cell receptor (beta chain) sequence. No antigen is known for it. Sequencing of the DNA from cultured CD4+ T cells was carried out with the Oncomine TCR Beta short-read assay. In this case, cultured CD4+ T cells provided the extracted genomic DNA. MiXCR, run by TCRdb on the PCR reads, gives a single entry per CDR3 protein. This sample has about 8,900 distinct CDR3 sequences, with 25% to 30% found just once. The record originates from a study of vaccination and CD4 T cells after COVID-19. Study-level background: Cells received overlapping spike peptides from SARS-CoV-2, HCoV-NL63, HCoV-OC43 and HCoV-229E as stimulation. A CEFX pool, an HIV-1 Nef pool, or else no peptide went into the control cultures.

Treatment given: roughly nine-day PBMC culture with coronavirus spike peptide pools or control peptides (ViraFEST assay). CD4+ T cells that came from the unexposed donor were collected before the COVID-19 pandemic (2011-2018). SARS-CoV-2 S/N and four cold-coronavirus spikes were used to probe unexposed-donor CD4+ T cells, cells permitting. Study findings and constraints: In median terms, SARS-CoV-2-reactive clonotypes went from about 20 to 38, a nonsignificant rise.

Germline assignment: CDR1 DFQATT and CDR2 SNEGSKA (reference sequence). V dropped 1 base and J dropped 3; count of bases not matched to a gene: 8. CDR3 length: 16 amino acids. The source is a human donor in good health. The sample comprised CD4+ T cells from blood, cultured in vitro. The chain carries TRBV20-1 and TRBJ2-3; 9 nucleotides agree with TRBD1. In nucleotides, the CDR3 is TGCAGTGCTAGAGGGACCCGGGACAGGGTAACAGATACGCAGTATTTT. This encodes CSARGTRDRVTDTQYF.